The rows below give T cell receptor beta chains drawn from one sample of a study of blood T cell repertoires in COVID-19. Repertoires were generated with immunoSEQ multiplex PCR, while TCRdb's copy carries only in-frame clones and drops some. The sample has approximately 97,000 clones, approximately 90% seen once. The specimen was peripheral blood. The receptors shown here come from a man in his 60s with acute or convalescent COVID-19. CDR3s include the opening cysteine and the closing phenylalanine or tryptophan. The order of the fields is J gene, D gene, V gene, clone size, CDR3 protein, CDR3 DNA. D genes are given only for firm matches. Only some rows state a clone size, as once, few, many or a class for expanded clones.

>TRBJ1-1|-|TRBV19|-
CASSNYRESNTEAFF
TGTGCCAGTAGTAATTACAGGGAATCGAACACTGAAGCTTTCTTT
>TRBJ1-2|-|TRBV5-6|-
CASSLGQVVYGYTF
TGTGCCAGCAGCTTGGGCCAGGTAGTCTATGGCTACACCTTC
>TRBJ1-3|-|TRBV5-1|once
CASSLSLSGNTIYF
TGCGCCAGCAGCTTGTCCCTCTCTGGAAACACCATATATTTT
>TRBJ1-5|-|TRBV30|-
CAWSTSGTYSRENQPQHF
TGTGCCTGGAGTACCTCCGGGACCTACTCTCGGGAGAATCAGCCCCAGCATTTT
>TRBJ1-2|-|TRBV25-1|-
CASSEQQASYGYTF
TGTGCCAGCAGTGAACAACAGGCGTCGTATGGCTACACCTTC
>TRBJ1-1|-|TRBV6-5|once
CASRLLWGGNTEAFF
TGTGCCAGCAGATTACTCTGGGGGGGAAACACTGAAGCTTTCTTT
>TRBJ1-2|TRBD1|TRBV19|-
CASSERQGVGGYTF
TGTGCCAGTAGTGAACGACAGGGAGTTGGCGGCTACACCTTC
>TRBJ1-2|TRBD1|TRBV5-1|-
CASSLAGTGSGYTF
TGCGCCAGCAGCTTGGCCGGGACAGGGTCCGGCTACACCTTC
>TRBJ1-3|-|TRBV19|-
CASSLGLTSGNTIYF
TGTGCCAGTAGTTTGGGGCTGACCTCTGGAAACACCATATATTTT
>TRBJ1-3|-|TRBV7-8|once
CASTGGRFISGNTIYF
TGTGCCAGCACTGGAGGCCGTTTCATCTCTGGAAACACCATATATTTT
>TRBJ1-5|-|TRBV21-1|-
CASSKGGGLINQPQHF
TGTGCCAGCAGCAAAGGAGGGGGCTTAATCAATCAGCCCCAGCATTTT
>TRBJ2-2|-|TRBV5-1|-
CASSLDMRGGELFF
TGCGCCAGCAGCTTGGACATGAGAGGCGGGGAGCTGTTTTTT
>TRBJ1-4|TRBD1|TRBV5-1|-
CASSPGQGEEKLFF
TGCGCCAGCAGCCCAGGACAGGGAGAAGAAAAACTGTTTTTT
>TRBJ1-2|-|TRBV11-2|-
CASSLGQEYGYTF
TGTGCCAGCAGCTTAGGACAGGAATATGGCTACACCTTC
>TRBJ2-6|TRBD1|TRBV15|-
CATSRARTGAGANVLTF
TGTGCCACCAGCAGAGCGAGGACAGGGGCTGGGGCCAACGTCCTGACTTTC
>TRBJ1-3|-|TRBV7-8|-
CASSLAPRGGLSGNTIYF
TGTGCCAGCAGCTTAGCGCCTCGTGGAGGTCTCTCTGGAAACACCATATATTTT
>TRBJ1-1|TRBD1|TRBV5-6|-
CASSFWTGRDTEAFF
TGTGCCAGCAGCTTTTGGACAGGGAGGGACACTGAAGCTTTCTTT
>TRBJ2-2|TRBD2|TRBV7-8|-
CASSLREGRNTGELFF
TGTGCCAGCAGTTTGCGGGAGGGACGGAACACCGGGGAGCTGTTTTTT
>TRBJ1-4|-|TRBV7-9|-
CASSLDSTTNEKLFF
TGTGCCAGCAGTTTGGACAGTACAACTAATGAAAAACTGTTTTTT
>TRBJ2-7|-|TRBV2|-
CATLSESSYEQYF
TGTGCCACCCTTAGCGAATCCTCCTACGAGCAGTACTTC
>TRBJ1-5|-|TRBV19|-
CASSTGSLGNQPQHF
TGTGCCAGTAGTACAGGCTCACTGGGCAATCAGCCCCAGCATTTT
>TRBJ1-5|-|TRBV2|-
CASSATGVGQPQHF
TGTGCCAGCAGCGCTACCGGGGTAGGTCAGCCCCAGCATTTT
>TRBJ1-5|TRBD1|TRBV2|-
CASSENRGSNQPQHF
TGTGCCAGCAGTGAAAACAGGGGGTCCAATCAGCCCCAGCATTTT
>TRBJ1-2|TRBD1|TRBV30|-
CAWSVSRGPYGYTF
TGTGCCTGGAGTGTGTCCAGGGGGCCTTATGGCTACACCTTC
>TRBJ1-1|-|TRBV25-1|-
CASSPPGKAEAFF
TGTGCCAGCAGCCCCCCGGGGAAAGCTGAAGCTTTCTTT
>TRBJ1-2|-|TRBV19|-
CASTGDYYGYTF
TGTGCCAGTACAGGGGATTACTATGGCTACACCTTC
>TRBJ2-7|TRBD1|TRBV5-1|once
CASSKDRGRDYEQYF
TGCGCCAGCAGCAAGGACAGGGGGCGCGACTACGAGCAGTACTTC
>TRBJ1-5|TRBD1|TRBV4-1|-
CASSRGTGNQPQHF
TGCGCCAGCAGCCGGGGGACAGGCAATCAGCCCCAGCATTTT
>TRBJ2-1|-|TRBV5-5|-
CASSERARVHEQFF
TGTGCCAGCAGCGAAAGGGCCAGGGTCCATGAGCAGTTCTTC
>TRBJ1-6|TRBD1|TRBV19|-
CASSMDRGAGANSPLHF
TGTGCCAGTAGTATGGACAGGGGCGCGGGAGCAAATTCACCCCTCCACTTT
>TRBJ1-1|-|TRBV9|-
CASSVQAGVTEAFF
TGTGCCAGCAGCGTACAAGCGGGGGTCACTGAAGCTTTCTTT
>TRBJ1-2|-|TRBV5-4|-
CASSLGGVEDYGYTF
TGTGCCAGCAGCTTGGGCGGGGTGGAGGACTATGGCTACACCTTC
>TRBJ1-5|-|TRBV12-5|-
CASGLAPDQPQHF
TGTGCTAGTGGTTTGGCCCCCGATCAGCCCCAGCATTTT
>TRBJ1-2|-|TRBV5-4|once
CASSPRTGENYGYTF
TGTGCCAGCAGCCCAAGGACGGGGGAGAACTATGGCTACACCTTC
>TRBJ1-1|-|TRBV5-1|-
CASSLAPGGPAFF
TGCGCCAGCAGCTTGGCGCCGGGGGGTCCAGCTTTCTTT
>TRBJ1-2|-|TRBV2|-
CASSEVRTVDGYTF
TGTGCCAGCAGTGAAGTTAGGACAGTTGATGGCTACACCTTC
>TRBJ1-1|-|TRBV7-2|-
CASSLQGNTEAFF
TGTGCCAGCAGCCTTCAGGGAAACACTGAAGCTTTCTTT
>TRBJ1-2|TRBD1|TRBV6-6|-
CASLLAEGASGGYTF
TGTGCCAGCCTTTTAGCGGAGGGGGCTTCCGGGGGCTACACCTTC
>TRBJ2-5|TRBD2|TRBV12-5|-
CASGFTAAGETQYF
TGTGCTAGTGGTTTTACAGCAGCGGGGGAGACCCAGTACTTC
>TRBJ1-4|-|TRBV6-6|-
CASSRPGFGEKLFF
TGTGCCAGCAGCCGCCCAGGCTTTGGGGAAAAACTGTTTTTT